Below, one T cell receptor beta chain is given with its context. Its target is unknown. These data originate in a study of siplizumab effects on memory and regulatory T cells. Germline-derived CDR1 and CDR2 are MNHEY and SVGAGI. This CDR3 has 14 residues. The V and J ends lost 5 bases and 4 bases, in that order; junction bases with no gene match: 3. Regarding the study as a whole: Only a minority of proliferating CD4+ or CD8+ clones had an assignable naive or memory phenotype, with roughly 80-96% lacking one. Siplizumab, the agent tested, significantly reduced alloreactive sequences traceable to unstimulated CD4+ memory cells. The naive T cell population seemed more diverse than memory cells and seemed a major contributor to the alloresponse. Proof of suppressive function in proliferating Tregs from siplizumab cultures was not established.

TCRdb's table, derived via immunoSEQ multiplex PCR, lists solely in-frame clones and lacks some. The profile shows more than 95,000 clones, approximately 93% of them singletons. This sequence originates from a human donor in good health. Source material: Tregs sorted from blood. The chain combines TRBV6-5 with TRBJ2-5; TRBD1 aligns across 11 bases. CDR3 DNA sequence: TGTGCCAGCAGTCGGGACAGGGGGGGAGAGACCCAGTACTTC. Protein sequence: CASSRDRGGETQYF.